This TCR beta chain emerged from a study of cytomegalovirus exposure and HLA in healthy donors. Clones were read by immunoSEQ multiplex PCR, and TCRdb kept only the in-frame ones, dropping some. Altogether about 160,000 clones are present, roughly 80% being singletons, with the ten largest covering approximately 2.3%. Germline lookup yields CDR1 SGHRS and CDR2 YFSETQ. V was clipped by 5 bases and J by 3 bases; unmatched bases: 3. The CDR3 extends over 14 amino acids. Study-level points and caveats: Usually a TCR sequence was rare, but some public TCRs were found in many donors. The authors enumerated roughly 180 TCR beta chains as linked to cytomegalovirus.

On this clone: The antigen is undetermined.

J is TRBJ2-7 and V is TRBV5-1; 12 bases are a match to TRBD2. The TCR was taken from a young man in good health and CMV-seropositive. The sample consisted of PBMCs. Here the CDR3 reads CASRRTSGIYEQYF. The CDR3 DNA reads TGCGCCAGCAGGCGGACTAGCGGGATCTACGAGCAGTACTTC. Drawing the rest from reference TRBV5-1 and TRBJ2-7, the complete variable domain is KAGVTQTPRYLIKTRGQQVTLSCSPISGHRSVSWYQQTPGQGLQFLFEYFSETQRNKGNFPGRFSGRQFSNSRSEMNVSTLELGDSALYLCASRRTSGIYEQYFGPGTRLTVT.